This T cell receptor beta chain was obtained from a study of radiotherapy plus CTLA-4 blockade in lung cancer. Overall study: Among patients, less than 20% showed objective responses, and approximately 30% had disease control.

Libraries were prepared by immunoSEQ multiplex PCR; TCRdb keeps only in-frame clonotypes and omits some of them. The table records about 49,000 clones, approximately 84% of them present only once. J was trimmed by 2 bases and V by 6 bases; bases with no gene match: 7. Germline assignment: CDR1 MDHEN and CDR2 SYDVKM. This CDR3 region has 14 residues. Worth noting for this clone: The antigen remains undetermined.

Study results and limitations: TCR clones originating in tumors grew in number in blood after radiotherapy plus ipilimumab. The best prediction of response reportedly came from early blood T cell clone dynamics, with interferon-beta.

Those with chemo-refractory metastatic non-small-cell lung cancer were treated with focal radiation combined with CTLA-4 blockade using ipilimumab. The sequence derives from a human donor with non-small cell lung cancer whose response to radiotherapy plus ipilimumab could not be evaluated. The source was peripheral blood, collected from a patient treated with radiotherapy plus ipilimumab. The chain is built from TRBV28 and TRBJ2-7, with 7 bases lining up with TRBD1. The chain's CDR3 is CASSPTGNTYEQYF. The CDR3 DNA reads as TGTGCCAGCAGCCCGACAGGGAATACCTACGAGCAGTACTTC.